A selection of T cell receptor beta chains follows, all from one sample in a study of beta chain features in type 1 diabetes. This table comes from immunoSEQ multiplex PCR, and its TCRdb copy is limited to in-frame clones, with some not included. Of under 450,000 clones listed, around 16% are singletons. The specimen was naive CD4+ T cells from blood. These receptors were collected from a woman younger than 35 in good health. Each CDR3 is given with its conserved first and last residue. A D gene is named only where the DNA matches it firmly. Not every row has a clone size; where given, it reads once, few, many or a size class.

TRBV6-1,TRBJ2-1,TRBD2,14,NA,CASKSSGAYNEQFF,TGTGCCAGCAAGAGTAGCGGGGCATACAATGAGCAGTTCTTC
TRBV5-6,TRBJ1-5,NA,15,NA,CASSLAGGSNQPQHF,TGTGCCAGCAGCTTGGCGGGGGGAAGCAATCAGCCCCAGCATTTT
TRBV5-1,TRBJ2-7,TRBD2,14,few,CASSLASGIPEQYF,TGCGCCAGCAGCTTGGCTAGCGGGATCCCCGAGCAGTACTTC
TRBV5-6,TRBJ2-7,NA,17,NA,CASSSPGGPILSYEQYF,TGTGCCAGCAGCTCGCCGGGGGGCCCCATCCTCTCCTACGAGCAGTACTTC
TRBV7-3,TRBJ2-3,TRBD2,14,NA,CASSPGLAADTQYF,TGTGCCAGCAGCCCGGGACTAGCGGCAGATACGCAGTATTTT
TRBV6-5,TRBJ2-7,NA,15,NA,CASRPDTGREGEQYF,TGTGCCAGCAGGCCCGACACGGGTCGGGAAGGCGAGCAGTACTTC
TRBV7-9,TRBJ2-3,TRBD2,17,few,CASSLSAGNGRADTQYF,TGTGCCAGCAGCTTATCAGCGGGAAACGGGAGGGCAGATACGCAGTATTTT
TRBV18,TRBJ2-7,NA,12,NA,CASSPSSDEQYF,TGTGCCAGCTCACCAAGCTCGGACGAGCAGTACTTC
TRBV5-4,TRBJ2-1,TRBD2,16,few,CASSRKREASYNEQFF,TGTGCCAGCAGCCGGAAGCGGGAGGCATCCTACAATGAGCAGTTCTTC
TRBV29-1,TRBJ2-3,NA,12,NA,CSVARLTDTQYF,TGCAGCGTCGCACGGTTGACAGATACGCAGTATTTT
TRBV6-5,TRBJ1-2,TRBD1,14,NA,CASSPPGQGHGYTF,TGTGCCAGCAGTCCACCGGGACAGGGACATGGCTACACCTTC
TRBV7-9,TRBJ2-2,NA,13,NA,CASSFGGTGELFF,TGTGCCAGCAGCTTCGGGGGCACCGGGGAGCTGTTTTTT
TRBV5-1,TRBJ1-1,TRBD1,14,few,CASRETGSNTEAFF,TGCGCCAGCAGGGAGACAGGGTCCAACACTGAAGCTTTCTTT
TRBV9,TRBJ1-2,NA,16,few,CASSVGEGDINYGYTF,TGTGCCAGCAGCGTAGGAGAGGGAGACATAAACTATGGCTACACCTTC
TRBV30,TRBJ1-2,NA,12,once,CAWNVHGLGYTF,TGTGCCTGGAATGTCCATGGGCTGGGCTACACCTTC
TRBV6-5,TRBJ1-5,NA,13,NA,CASRQGADQPQHF,TGTGCCAGCAGACAAGGGGCGGATCAGCCCCAGCATTTT
TRBV6-5,TRBJ2-7,NA,13,NA,CASNEGTSYEQYF,TGTGCCAGCAACGAGGGGACATCCTACGAGCAGTACTTC
TRBV4-2,TRBJ2-1,NA,13,few,CASSQEVLREQFF,TGTGCCAGCAGCCAAGAAGTTCTACGGGAGCAGTTCTTC
TRBV5-6,TRBJ1-4,NA,15,NA,CASSLLSTGQEKLFF,TGTGCCAGCAGCTTGCTATCGACAGGCCAGGAAAAACTGTTTTTT
TRBV5-1,TRBJ2-7,NA,14,NA,CASSLYQGSYEQYF,TGCGCCAGCAGCTTGTATCAGGGCTCCTACGAGCAGTACTTC
TRBV5-4,TRBJ2-3,TRBD2,16,few,CASSRGTSGSTDTQYF,TGTGCCAGCAGCAGGGGGACTAGCGGGAGCACAGATACGCAGTATTTT
TRBV12-5,TRBJ2-3,NA,12,NA,CASGSTADTQYF,TGTGCTAGTGGTTCTACGGCAGATACGCAGTATTTT